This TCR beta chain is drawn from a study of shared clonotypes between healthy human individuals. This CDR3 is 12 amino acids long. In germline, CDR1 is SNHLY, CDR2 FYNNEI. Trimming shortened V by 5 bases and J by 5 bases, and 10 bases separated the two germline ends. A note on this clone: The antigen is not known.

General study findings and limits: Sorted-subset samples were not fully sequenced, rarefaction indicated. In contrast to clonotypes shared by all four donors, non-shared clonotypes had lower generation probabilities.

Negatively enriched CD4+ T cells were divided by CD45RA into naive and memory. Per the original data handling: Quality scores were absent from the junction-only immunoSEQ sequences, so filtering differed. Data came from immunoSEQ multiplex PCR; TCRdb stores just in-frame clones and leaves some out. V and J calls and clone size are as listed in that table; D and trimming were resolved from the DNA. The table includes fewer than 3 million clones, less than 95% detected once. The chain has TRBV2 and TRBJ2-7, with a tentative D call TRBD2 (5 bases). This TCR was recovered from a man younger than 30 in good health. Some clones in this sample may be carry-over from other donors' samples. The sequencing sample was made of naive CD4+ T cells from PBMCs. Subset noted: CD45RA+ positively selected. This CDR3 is CASSYTGNEQYF. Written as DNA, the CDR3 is TGTGCCAGCAGTTACACGGGGAACGAGCAGTACTTC.